This T cell receptor (beta chain) emerged from a study of blood T cell repertoires in COVID-19. As for the study in general: The United States, Italy and Spain provided the acute and convalescent COVID-19 samples. PBMCs, B-cell-depleted T cells, or T cells provided the cDNA or gDNA that made up the material.

Germline V gene sequence: CDR1 SGHRS, CDR2 YFSETQ. Trimming took off 3 bases at V and 3 bases at J, with 16 bases between the two ends. The CDR3 is 15 amino acids. In the study's own analysis: By means of reference gene primer amplification, nucleated cell counts were estimated. Libraries were prepared by immunoSEQ multiplex PCR; TCRdb keeps only in-frame clonotypes and omits some of them. The DNA gave D and trimming, while V, J and clone size come from that table. The top ten hold under 7.5% of the sample, which has about 300,000 clones, roughly nine tenths seen once. This TCR came from a man aged 18 to 30 who had recovered from COVID-19. The V gene is TRBV5-1, the J gene TRBJ2-7; tentatively, D is TRBD2 (6 bases). Sample: peripheral blood. CDR3 in DNA: TGCGCCAGCAGCTCTTGGGGCGGAGGGGTCTACGAGCAGTACTTC. Translation: CASSSWGGGVYEQYF.